The 15 T cell receptor beta chains below come from one sample, sequenced in a study of blood T cell repertoires in COVID-19. Assay used: immunoSEQ multiplex PCR; TCRdb lists only in-frame clones, some missing. The table records under 250,000 clones, approximately 85% of them present only once. Sequenced input: peripheral blood. These receptors were taken from a woman in her 70s with COVID-19, enrolled during active disease.

The sample holds a few counts of this clone. The CDR3 DNA is TGTGCCAGCAGCTTGTACACCGGCAGGGTGAACACTGAAGCTTTCTTT. This codes for CASSLYTGRVNTEAFF. V gene TRBV5-6 combines with J gene TRBJ1-1, with a possible D match to TRBD1 (5 bases). The CDR3 is 16 residues long. V lost 1 base and J lost 0, with 13 bases in between. CDR1 and CDR2 from the germline V gene are SGHDT and YYEEEE.

This chain uses TRBV6-5 with TRBJ1-2, with 7 bases fitting TRBD1. Germline V lookup: CDR1 MNHEY, CDR2 SVGAGI. V lost 5 bases to trimming and J lost 6 bases; unmatched junction nucleotides: 6. The length of the CDR3 is 13 residues. This CDR3 is CASSPDRADGYTF. CDR3 nucleotides: TGTGCCAGCAGTCCTGACAGGGCGGATGGCTACACCTTC.

The chain joins TRBV4-2 to TRBJ1-1; 9 bases are shared with TRBD1. Germline V lookup: CDR1 LGHNA, CDR2 YNFKEQ. The V gene end was trimmed by 0 bases and the J gene end by 4 bases; junction bases not matched to a gene: 3. The CDR3 runs to 15 residues. CDR3 sequence: CASSQDYRGLTEAFF. The CDR3 DNA reads as TGTGCCAGCAGCCAAGATTACAGGGGGCTCACTGAAGCTTTCTTT.

For the CDR3, the DNA is TGCGCCAGCAGCCAAGAAGTAACAGGGGGACGTCAGCCCCAGCATTTT. It specifies CASSQEVTGGRQPQHF. The J gene is TRBJ1-5, the V gene TRBV4-1; 8 bases map to TRBD1. V gave up 0 bases and J gave up 6 bases; unmatched junction bases: 7. The length of the CDR3 is 16 residues. CDR1 and CDR2 from the germline V gene are MGHRA and YSYEKL.

The genes are TRBV19 and TRBJ1-3; no firm D call. Trimming pared 10 bases from V and 1 base from J, leaving 14 bases between. The CDR3 is 14 residues long. Germline CDR1 LNHDA, CDR2 SQIVND (reference sequence). CDR3 sequence reads: CATCEVDSGNTIYF. The DNA of the CDR3 is TGTGCCACCTGCGAGGTGGATTCTGGAAACACCATATATTTT. The entire variable domain, with the rest obtained from reference TRBV19 and TRBJ1-3, is as follows: DGGITQSPKYLFRKEGQNVTLSCEQNLNHDAMYWYRQDPGQGLRLIYYSQIVNDFQKGDIAEGYSVSREKKESFPLTVTSAQKNPTAFYLCATCEVDSGNTIYFGEGSWLTVV.

V gene TRBV2 combines with J gene TRBJ1-1; 8 bases map to TRBD1. J lost 3 bases, V lost 4 bases, and 1 base had no gene match. Per germline, CDR1 SNHLY and CDR2 FYNNEI. The CDR3 contains 13 residues. For the CDR3, the DNA is TGTGCCAGCAGTGGGACAGGGTACACTGAAGCTTTCTTT. As protein: CASSGTGYTEAFF.

The V call is TRBV5-4, the J call TRBJ2-1, with D tentatively TRBD2 (5 bases). The CDR3 is 15 amino acids. Trimming left V 4 bases short and J 0 bases short, with 11 bases between. Germline CDR1 SGHNT, CDR2 YYREEE (reference sequence). In nucleotides, the CDR3 is TGTGCCAGCAGCCCTGGACTTTTCTCCTACAATGAGCAGTTCTTC. Protein sequence: CASSPGLFSYNEQFF.

CDR3 nucleotides: TGTGCCACCAGTGATACTCAGCGGGGGGGCAGAGATACGCAGTATTTT. It codes for CATSDTQRGGRDTQYF. This chain joins TRBV24-1 and TRBJ2-3; TRBD2 agrees at 10 bases. The J segment lost 5 bases and the V segment lost 3 bases, leaving 7 bases of the junction unmatched. In germline, CDR1 is KGHDR, CDR2 SFDVKD. This CDR3 contains 16 residues.

Only one count was recorded for this clone. The chain employs TRBV12-5 and TRBJ2-5; D possibly corresponds to TRBD1 (5 bases). There are 11 residues in the CDR3. Trimming stripped 7 bases from V and 5 bases from J, with 8 bases between. Per the germline V gene, CDR1 is LGHNT and CDR2 is FRNRAP. DNA of the CDR3: TGTGCTAGTGCTAAGGGGGAGACCCAGTACTTC. As protein: CASAKGETQYF.

The chain couples TRBV11-2 to TRBJ1-2, with D uncertain. V was trimmed by 2 bases and J by 5 bases, leaving 15 bases between them. Germline V gene data show CDR1 as SGHAT and CDR2 as FQNNGV. The CDR3 has 15 residues. In DNA, the CDR3 is TGTGCCAGCAGCTTAAGCGAGCGGGGTCGTTATGGCTACACCTTC. Translated, it gives CASSLSERGRYGYTF.

The CDR3 sequence is CASSDTGENQPQHF. The CDR3 nucleotides read TGTGCCAGTAGTGATACAGGAGAGAATCAGCCCCAGCATTTT. The rearrangement joins TRBV19 to TRBJ1-5, with D possibly being TRBD1 (5 bases). Germline-derived CDR1 and CDR2 are LNHDA and SQIVND (reference sequence). V lost 5 bases and J lost 4, with 12 bases in between. The CDR3 is made up of 14 amino acids.

This clone was seen a single time. This rearrangement joins TRBV3-1 (or the pseudogene TRBV3-2) to TRBJ2-1; 11 bases are shared with TRBD2. The CDR3 is 16 amino acids. V lost 7 bases and J lost 5; bases outside the gene matches: 10. Germline CDR1 is LGHDT and CDR2 is YNNKEL (reference sequence). This chain's CDR3 is CASNRELGLADNEQFF. DNA for the CDR3: TGTGCCAGCAACCGGGAGTTGGGACTAGCGGACAATGAGCAGTTCTTC.

The chain carries TRBV6-1 and TRBJ1-1; no clear D. Trimming took 3 bases from V and 10 from J, leaving 18 bases between them. This CDR3 region has 14 residues. Looked up from germline, CDR1 is MNHNS and CDR2 is SASEGT. The CDR3: CASSEGGPGSGAFF. CDR3 sequence (DNA): TGTGCCAGCAGTGAGGGAGGCCCCGGGTCTGGAGCTTTCTTT.

This clone was counted only a few times. This rearrangement joins TRBV19 to TRBJ2-3; 7 nucleotides match TRBD1. Germline V CDR1 and CDR2: LNHDA, SQIVND (reference sequence). The J segment lost 4 bases and the V segment lost 7 bases, leaving 14 bases of the junction unmatched. The CDR3 runs to 16 residues. The CDR3 DNA sequence: TGTGCCAGTAAGCGGCCAGGGACAGTCGGCCCAGATACGCAGTATTTT. This gives the protein CASKRPGTVGPDTQYF. The full variable domain, with the rest looked up from reference TRBV19 and TRBJ2-3, is DGGITQSPKYLFRKEGQNVTLSCEQNLNHDAMYWYRQDPGQGLRLIYYSQIVNDFQKGDIAEGYSVSREKKESFPLTVTSAQKNPTAFYLCASKRPGTVGPDTQYFGPGTRLTVL.

The chain uses TRBV7-2 and TRBJ2-1, with TRBD2 matching 10 bases. J was trimmed by 9 bases and V by 4 bases; bases with no gene match: 9. CDR1 and CDR2 from the germline V gene are SGHTA and FQGNSA. The CDR3 runs 15 residues. In DNA, the CDR3 is TGTGCCAGCAGCTACGGACTAGCGGAGTCAGGTGAGCAGTTCTTC. This encodes CASSYGLAESGEQFF.